The 11 T cell receptor beta chains in this list originate from one sample, sequenced in a study of cytomegalovirus exposure and HLA in healthy donors. The assay was immunoSEQ multiplex PCR, and TCRdb's table has in-frame clones only and misses some. This table holds about 75,000 clones, 85% found once. The sample was PBMCs. These receptors all come from a man between 25 and 39 years old in good health and CMV-seronegative.

The V and J genes are TRBV27 and TRBJ1-1; D is uncertain. The CDR3 has 17 amino acids. The ends were cut back, 4 bases at V and 0 bases at J, with 18 bases in the middle. The germline CDR1 and CDR2 sequences are MNHEY and SMNVEV (reference sequence). As DNA, the CDR3 is TGTGCCAGCAGTTCAAGCAGGCGATCCCTTATGAACACTGAAGCTTTCTTT. Its translation: CASSSSRRSLMNTEAFF.

This chain links TRBV5-4 with TRBJ2-1; 9 bases fit TRBD2. After removal of 3 bases from V and 7 bases from J, the junction contained 14 bases not matched to a gene. The CDR3 spans 17 residues. CDR1 is SGHNT, CDR2 YYREEE, per germline (reference sequence). The CDR3, as DNA: TGTGCCAGCAGCTGGGGGGGTAGCGGGAGAGGCGTAAATGAGCAGTTCTTC. Its translation: CASSWGGSGRGVNEQFF.

This clone was seen just once. The chain carries TRBV4-2 and TRBJ2-1, with 10 bases that match TRBD2. CDR1 LGHNA and CDR2 YNFKEQ come from the germline V gene. V dropped 3 bases and J dropped 9; count of bases not matched to a gene: 11. CDR3 length: 16 residues. The CDR3 nucleotides are TGTGCCAGCAGCCATCCCGGACTAGCGGTAGGTAGTGAGCAGTTCTTC. This sequence encodes CASSHPGLAVGSEQFF.

This clone was observed once. This chain links TRBV11-2 with TRBJ2-7; D not resolved. Germline CDR1 and CDR2: SGHAT and FQNNGV. V lost 4 bases and J lost 5, with 9 bases in between. The CDR3 has 12 amino acids. The CDR3: CASSSETHEQYF. In DNA form, the CDR3 reads TGTGCCAGCAGCTCGGAGACCCACGAGCAGTACTTC.

The chain joins TRBV27 to TRBJ2-1; the D gene is possibly TRBD2 (5 bases). Germline loops: CDR1 MNHEY, CDR2 SMNVEV (reference sequence). Trimming took 3 bases from V and 2 from J, leaving 17 bases between them. The CDR3 covers 17 residues. In DNA, the CDR3 is TGTGCCAGCAGTTTGCTCATGAACCTCGGGGCCTACAATGAGCAGTTCTTC. Translated, it gives CASSLLMNLGAYNEQFF.

The chain has TRBV5-1 and TRBJ1-1, with 9 bases aligning to TRBD1. Losses at the gene ends were 3 bases for V and 1 base for J; bases not matched to a gene: 4. The CDR3 spans 15 residues. Germline lookup yields CDR1 SGHRS and CDR2 YFSETQ. CDR3 nucleotide sequence: TGCGCCAGCAGCTGGGGACAGGGATCGAACACTGAAGCTTTCTTT. Translation: CASSWGQGSNTEAFF.

The J gene is TRBJ2-1, the V gene TRBV18; TRBD2 matches at 7 bases. Germline V lookup: CDR1 KGHSH, CDR2 LQKENI. This CDR3 spans 17 amino acids. V was clipped by 5 bases and J by 7 bases; unmatched bases: 17. Here the CDR3 DNA reads TGTGCCAGCTCATCCCAACGGGGAGGGAATGGTTGGAATGAGCAGTTCTTC. Its protein is CASSSQRGGNGWNEQFF.

V usage is TRBV9 and J usage is TRBJ1-1; D is undetermined. The CDR3 totals 14 residues. The germline gives CDR1 SGDLS, CDR2 YYNGEE. V dropped 0 bases and J dropped 1 base, with 7 bases sitting between them. The CDR3 nucleotides are TGTGCCAGCAGCGTAGATACGAGGAACACTGAAGCTTTCTTT. This gives the protein CASSVDTRNTEAFF.

V gene TRBV6-5 combines with J gene TRBJ2-5; D not resolved. The V end lost 0 bases, the J end lost 1 base, and 9 bases lay between the germline ends. Germline CDR1 reads MNHEY; CDR2 reads SVGAGI. The CDR3 consists of 15 residues. CDR3 bases: TGTGCCAGCAGTTACTCCACAGTAATCCAAGAGACCCAGTACTTC. This gives the protein CASSYSTVIQETQYF.

The CDR3 here is CASSSLPGTGGGGYTF. The CDR3 nucleotides are TGTGCCAGCAGTTCCCTTCCCGGGACAGGGGGCGGAGGCTACACCTTC. V and J are TRBV28 and TRBJ1-2, with TRBD1 matching over 12 bases. There are 16 residues in the CDR3. V lost 4 bases, J lost 8 bases, and 11 bases stayed unmatched. Germline-derived CDR1 and CDR2 are MDHEN and SYDVKM.

This clone was counted a single time. This chain connects TRBV9 to TRBJ2-7, with TRBD2 matching over 13 bases. The CDR3 has 18 amino acids. The trim removed 3 bases at V and 5 bases at J, leaving 14 bases unmatched. Germline lookup yields CDR1 SGDLS and CDR2 YYNGEE. CDR3 sequence reads: CASSALPGLAGYTHEQYV. CDR3 sequence (DNA): TGTGCCAGCAGCGCCCTTCCGGGACTAGCGGGATACACCCACGAGCAGTACGTC.